This entry features one T cell receptor (beta chain) sequence. As yet, its antigen is unknown. Using immunoSEQ multiplex PCR, the repertoire was profiled, and TCRdb retains in-frame clones only, with some absent. The sample records some 95,000 clones, around 80% being singletons. This record belongs to a study of a mutant IDH1 vaccine in newly diagnosed glioma. Study overall: Mean patient age was around 40 years; 62.5% were male and around 38% female. Standard pretreatment was either radiotherapy, temozolomide, or, for most, radiochemotherapy with temozolomide.

Looked up from germline, CDR1 is GTSNPN and CDR2 is SVGIG (reference sequence). The CDR3 extends over 13 amino acids. V lost 3 bases to trimming and J lost 5 bases, with 13 bases between them. The time point denotes: baseline, week 1 (first vaccination visit). Regarding treatment: pre-vaccination baseline after standard-of-care therapy. Study-wide results and limits: There were vaccine-induced immune responses in roughly 95% of the patients. There seemed to be no relation between pseudoprogression and changes in top peripheral T cell clonotypes.

This sample comprised PBMCs, obtained from a glioma patient treated with radiotherapy, temozolomide or both. The clonotype originates from a man aged 35-49 years with glioma. The genes are TRBV30 and TRBJ1-2; D remains unclear. The CDR3 is CAWSLGWQYGYTF. The CDR3 nucleotides read TGTGCCTGGAGCCTAGGGTGGCAGTATGGCTACACCTTC.